What follows describes a single TCR beta chain. The target of this receptor is not known. No clone much larger than this one lies a single base away; base qualities are absent. Other DNA sequences in this sample translate to the same CDR3. Taken from cysteine to phenylalanine, the CDR3 has 13 residues. Only the CDR3 DNA stays, 39 bases, in frame from base 1. V drops 3 bases and J drops 2 bases, leaving 6 bases in between. The germline V gene gives CDR1 as SGHRS and CDR2 as YFSETQ. This record comes from a study of beta chain features in type 1 diabetes (dated 2018 in TCRdb). As for the study more broadly: Mean age, gender distribution, total cell number and subset yield did not differ between patients and healthy donors. A total of 90 million to 130 million sorted cells were examined across all samples, and a strong correlation was observed between cell number per subset and RNA yield. In the study, TCRB repertoires of sorted circulating CD4+ T cell subsets from recently diagnosed type 1 diabetes patients were compared with those of matched healthy donors. Naive and central memory subsets were obtained from all 28 donors, but regulatory and stem cell-like memory subsets were isolated from only 8 patients and 8 healthy donors. The full study reports these points: Fewer insertions and more nucleotide deletions at VDJ recombination sites were observed in patients with type 1 diabetes, implying thymic rearrangement abnormalities. Because small numbers of individuals were included in the HLA sub-analyses, any influence of HLA type on TCRB rearrangement was left unresolved. PCR may preferentially amplify shorter templates, but because patient and control samples were amplified and corrected together, any resulting skew would affect both groups equally. Because cDNA was sequenced instead of genomic DNA, highly expressing activated cells could be over-represented, though the groups showed no difference in activation or CD3 levels. Naive, central memory and regulatory TCRB repertoires appeared to be more similar among patients than among healthy donors. A moderate but significant shortening of TCRB CDR3 length was observed in type 1 diabetes patients in all four CD4+ subsets.

From each donor, a single peripheral blood sample of about 116 mL on average was drawn into heparinised tubes. A BD FACSAria II and a panel including CD45RO, CCR7, CD25, CD127, CD95 and CD27 were used to sort naive, central memory, regulatory and stem cell-like memory CD4+ T cells. Purity was above 95% for every sorted population. PBMCs were separated immediately by Lymphoprep density gradient centrifugation and were stained directly, without being cultured. So that batch effects would be minimized, each experiment stained and sorted samples in pairs, pairing one healthy donor with one patient. All of the isolated RNA was reverse transcribed with the High Capacity cDNA Reverse Transcription Kit, so expressed TCRB transcripts were sequenced. Naive, central memory and regulatory T cell samples underwent deep immunoSEQ sequencing, averaging roughly 3.5 million total reads per sample. Sorted cells were lysed in RLT buffer, and RNA was extracted using DNase-treated RNeasy Micro or Mini kits according to cell number. To prevent cross-contamination, each cell subset was processed individually, whereas patient and healthy donor samples were processed jointly. The immunoSEQ multiplex PCR was used to amplify TCRB sequences from cDNA, yielding 87-bp fragments that span the CDR3 region. The amplicons were sequenced using the Illumina HiSeq platform. For the original study's pipeline: Synthetic template baselines were used to correct PCR bias computationally, reads within Hamming distance 2 were collapsed together, and singletons that could not be merged were discarded. Reads were aligned to IMGT to assign V, D and J genes, CDR3 length, and insertions or deletions at six rearrangement sites. Clonotype counts were normalized to sorted cell number within each subset before computing true diversity and Gini coefficients with the tcR R package. The overlap coefficient, calculated on TCRB nucleotide sequences, was used to quantify repertoire sharing. As a proxy for the pre-selection repertoire, out-of-frame TCRB sequences from naive cells were analyzed. TCRdb took this table from immuneACCESS and kept in-frame rearrangements with V and J called. Such tables lack part of the clones; where checked against another copy, unresolved V genes explain under half of the gap, and the rest is unexplained. The D gene and trimming were derived from the DNA, and the V and J assignments and clone size from that table. This sample has about half a million clones in its table, and 30% of those were observed once. Of the sample, 0.06% to 0.07% is held by the ten largest clones.

The TCR sequence derives from a man between 18 and 29 years old in good health. The V and J segments used are TRBV5-1 and TRBJ2-1, with no reliable assignment of the D segment. Input material: naive CD4+ T cells from blood. The cell subset or site label, as the study defines it: true naive CD4+ T cells. The CDR3 protein is CASSWGTYNEQFF. The DNA sequence reads TGCGCCAGCAGCTGGGGTACCTACAATGAGCAGTTCTTC.